The sequence of this T cell receptor (beta chain) was determined in a study of CD8 T cells in Susac syndrome (dated by TCRdb to about 2019). Study-wide context: Repertoire sequencing was used to test whether CD8+ T cell activation and differentiation in Susac syndrome was antigen driven. The clonality of the CD8+ T cell repertoire was compared across about a dozen healthy donors, around 14 Susac syndrome patients and 15 multiple sclerosis patients.

RNA was extracted using the RNeasy kit, and about 0.5 to 1 ug of the RNA was reverse transcribed with random hexamers. The immunoSEQ multiplex PCR assay, covering 54 Vbeta and 13 Jbeta segments, was used to amplify TCR beta CDR3 regions. PCR amplification bias was corrected using a synthetic template baseline for primer optimization and computational correction. In the paper's pipeline: Reads were annotated to V, D and J genes according to IMGT and were analyzed with immunoSEQ Analyzer, with only productive sequences retained. Clonality was computed as one minus Shannon entropy normalized by log2 of the number of productive unique sequences. For each patient and control, public and private clones were evaluated among the 100 most prevalent clones. Susac-specific clones were defined as absent from healthy and MS cohorts, 850 to 1,300 published viral clones and other ImmuneACCESS disease sequences. The raw public reads went through TCRdb reprocessing: fastp at Q25, MiXCR clone calling, in-frame beta chains kept. Every entry covers one CDR3 protein and lists the most common genes and DNA from its rows. For this entry, the V and J calls and clone size follow TCRdb and not the study's own pipeline. The sample includes 330,000 or so distinct CDR3 sequences, with approximately 85% observed a single time. The ten largest clones add up to 0.21% of the sample.

The investigation overall reported the following: The number of individuals in the TCR sequencing and HLA analysis was recognized as being relatively small.

The CDR1 and CDR2 encoded by the germline V gene (reference sequence) are MNHEY and SMNVEV. The CDR3 covers 13 residues, taking in both the cysteine and the phenylalanine. Only CDR3 DNA is held: 39 bases, read in frame from base 1. The V and J ends are trimmed by 5 bases and 2 bases, leaving 9 bases between them. Peripheral blood CD8+ and CD4+ T cells from healthy donors, Susac syndrome patients and multiple sclerosis patients were profiled using high-throughput TCR beta sequencing. The multiple sclerosis controls were treatment-naive patients whose relapsing-remitting disease, either stable or active, fulfilled the revised McDonald criteria. Bulk CD8+ and CD4+ T cells were purified by magnetic negative isolation, while CD8+ TEMRA cells were enriched using FACS. Blood was collected in EDTA tubes and processed within 24 hours, with PBMCs isolated through density gradient centrifugation. PBMCs intended for TCR sequencing were cryopreserved in liquid nitrogen and were subsequently thawed in a 37 degrees C water bath. The sorted or isolated CD4+, CD8+ and CD8+ TEMRA cells reached a purity of at least 90%.

To note about this clonotype: The antigen it binds to is not known. Qualities for individual bases were not recorded, and no much larger clone is one base off.

This sequence originates from a human donor with multiple sclerosis. The chain couples TRBV27 to TRBJ1-1; the D gene assignment is ambiguous. The sequencing input was CD8+ T cells from PBMCs. The CDR3 is CASSADGNTEAFF. The sequenced DNA: TGTGCCAGCAGTGCGGACGGCAACACTGAAGCTTTCTTT.